Below, one T cell receptor (beta chain) is given with its context. Its antigen is undetermined. This specimen belongs to a study of T cell responses to AZD1222 COVID-19 vaccine. The V gene end was trimmed by 6 bases and the J gene end by 1 base; junction bases not matched to a gene: 6. The germline V gene encodes CDR1 WNHNN and CDR2 SYGVQD (reference sequence). CDR3 length: 14 amino acids. This table comes from immunoSEQ multiplex PCR, and its TCRdb copy is limited to in-frame clones, with some not included. The table lists 98,000 or so clones, approximately 91% of them singletons. The study, taken as a whole, reports: No day 14 peak samples; only post-peak repertoires were characterized.

The material sequenced was peripheral blood, taken on day 0 of AZD1222 vaccination. The rearrangement uses TRBV10-1 and TRBJ2-7; 7 bases agree with TRBD1. The clonotype was recovered from an adult in good health. The CDR3 protein is CASSAQGVSYEQYF. The CDR3 DNA follows: TGCGCCAGCAGCGCCCAGGGGGTTTCCTACGAGCAGTACTTC.